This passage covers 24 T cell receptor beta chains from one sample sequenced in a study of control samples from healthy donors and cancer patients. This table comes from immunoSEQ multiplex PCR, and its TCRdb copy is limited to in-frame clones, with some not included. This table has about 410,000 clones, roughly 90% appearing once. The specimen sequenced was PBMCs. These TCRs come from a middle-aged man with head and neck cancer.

CDR3 residues: CASSLQGGNTEAFF. CDR3 DNA sequence: TGTGCCAGCAGCCTACAGGGAGGGAACACTGAAGCTTTCTTT. V is TRBV7-9 and J is TRBJ1-1; D might be TRBD1 (6 bases). The germline gives CDR1 SEHNR, CDR2 FQNEAQ (reference sequence). The CDR3 length is 14 residues. V gave up 5 bases and J gave up 1 base, with 11 bases separating them.

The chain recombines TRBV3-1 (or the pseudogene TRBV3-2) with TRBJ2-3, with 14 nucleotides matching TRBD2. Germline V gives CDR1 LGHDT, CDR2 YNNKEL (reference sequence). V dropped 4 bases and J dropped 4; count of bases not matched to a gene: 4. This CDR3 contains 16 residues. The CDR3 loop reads CASSPWTSGGPDTQYF. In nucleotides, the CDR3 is TGTGCCAGCAGCCCCTGGACTAGCGGGGGGCCAGATACGCAGTATTTT.

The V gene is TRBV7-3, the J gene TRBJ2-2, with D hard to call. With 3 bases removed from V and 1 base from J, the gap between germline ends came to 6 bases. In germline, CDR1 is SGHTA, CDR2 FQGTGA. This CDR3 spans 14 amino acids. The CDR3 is CASSFSQNTGELFF. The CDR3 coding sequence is TGTGCCAGCAGCTTCTCACAGAACACCGGGGAGCTGTTTTTT. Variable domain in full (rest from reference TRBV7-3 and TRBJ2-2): GAGVSQTPSNKVTEKGKYVELRCDPISGHTALYWYRQSLGQGPEFLIYFQGTGAADDSGLPNDRFFAVRPEGSVSTLKIQRTERGDSAVYLCASSFSQNTGELFFGEGSRLTVL.

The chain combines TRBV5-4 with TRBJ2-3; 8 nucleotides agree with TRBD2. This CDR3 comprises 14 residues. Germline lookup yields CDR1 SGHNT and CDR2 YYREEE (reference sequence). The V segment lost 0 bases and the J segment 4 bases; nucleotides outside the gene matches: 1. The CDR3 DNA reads TGTGCCAGCAGCTTGGCGGGGGGGCCAGATACGCAGTATTTT. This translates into CASSLAGGPDTQYF.

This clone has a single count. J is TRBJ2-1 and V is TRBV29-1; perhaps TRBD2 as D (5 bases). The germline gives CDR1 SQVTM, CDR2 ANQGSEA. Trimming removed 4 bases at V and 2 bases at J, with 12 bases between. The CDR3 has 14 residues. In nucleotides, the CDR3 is TGCAGCGTTGTTCTTAGCGCACCCTACAATGAGCAGTTCTTC. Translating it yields CSVVLSAPYNEQFF.

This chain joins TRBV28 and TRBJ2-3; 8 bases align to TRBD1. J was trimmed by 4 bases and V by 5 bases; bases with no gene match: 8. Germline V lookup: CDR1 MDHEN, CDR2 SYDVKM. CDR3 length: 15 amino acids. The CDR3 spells CASSIPGQGPDTQYF. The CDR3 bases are TGTGCCAGCAGTATACCCGGACAGGGTCCAGATACGCAGTATTTT.

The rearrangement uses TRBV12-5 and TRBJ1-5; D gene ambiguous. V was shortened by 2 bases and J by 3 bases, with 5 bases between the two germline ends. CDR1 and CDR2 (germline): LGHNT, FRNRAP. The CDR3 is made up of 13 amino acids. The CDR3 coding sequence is TGTGCTAGTGGTTTGTTCAACAATCAGCCCCAGCATTTT. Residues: CASGLFNNQPQHF.

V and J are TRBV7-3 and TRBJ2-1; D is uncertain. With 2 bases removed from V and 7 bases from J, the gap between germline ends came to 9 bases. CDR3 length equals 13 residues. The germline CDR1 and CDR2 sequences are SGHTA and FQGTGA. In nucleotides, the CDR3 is TGTGCCAGCAGCTTAGGTTTTGGGAATGAGCAGTTCTTC. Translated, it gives CASSLGFGNEQFF.

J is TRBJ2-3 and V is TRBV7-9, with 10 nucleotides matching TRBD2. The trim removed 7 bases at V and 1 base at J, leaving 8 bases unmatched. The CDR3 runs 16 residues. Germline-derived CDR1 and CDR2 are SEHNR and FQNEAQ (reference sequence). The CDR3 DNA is TGTGCCAGCACCGCACTAGCGGGATTGGGCACAGATACGCAGTATTTT. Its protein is CASTALAGLGTDTQYF.

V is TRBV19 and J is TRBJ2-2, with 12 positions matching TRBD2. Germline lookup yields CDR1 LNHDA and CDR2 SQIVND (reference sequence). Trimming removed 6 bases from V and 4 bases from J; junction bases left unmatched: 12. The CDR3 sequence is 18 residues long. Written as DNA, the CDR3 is TGTGCCAGTAGCCCTCGCCTAGCGGGAGGGCCGGTCACCGGGGAGCTGTTTTTT. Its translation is CASSPRLAGGPVTGELFF.

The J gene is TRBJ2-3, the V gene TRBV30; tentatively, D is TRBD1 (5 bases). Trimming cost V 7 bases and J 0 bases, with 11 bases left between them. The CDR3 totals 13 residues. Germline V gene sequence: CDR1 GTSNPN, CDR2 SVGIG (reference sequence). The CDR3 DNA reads TGTGCCTCTCAGGGCGATAGCACAGATACGCAGTATTTT. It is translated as CASQGDSTDTQYF.

Written as DNA, the CDR3 is TGTGCCAGCAGCCCCCACAGGGGGTTGTCCTACGAGCAGTACTTC. This gives the protein CASSPHRGLSYEQYF. The chain carries TRBV9 and TRBJ2-7; TRBD1 aligns across 8 bases. The ends lost 4 bases at V and 1 base at J; junction bases unmatched: 7. CDR1 and CDR2 (germline): SGDLS, YYNGEE. CDR3 size: 15 residues.

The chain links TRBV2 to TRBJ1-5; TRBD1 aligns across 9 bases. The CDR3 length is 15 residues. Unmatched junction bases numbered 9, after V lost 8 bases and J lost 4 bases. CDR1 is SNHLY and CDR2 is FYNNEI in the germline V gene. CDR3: CASQNQQGANQPQHF. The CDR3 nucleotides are TGTGCCAGCCAGAATCAACAGGGGGCAAATCAGCCCCAGCATTTT.

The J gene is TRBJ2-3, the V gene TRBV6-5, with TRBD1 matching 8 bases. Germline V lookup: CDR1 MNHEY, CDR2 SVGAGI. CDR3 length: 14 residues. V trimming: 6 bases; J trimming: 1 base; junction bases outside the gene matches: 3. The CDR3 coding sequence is TGTGCCAGCAGCCGGGGACAGGGCACAGATACGCAGTATTTT. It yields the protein CASSRGQGTDTQYF.

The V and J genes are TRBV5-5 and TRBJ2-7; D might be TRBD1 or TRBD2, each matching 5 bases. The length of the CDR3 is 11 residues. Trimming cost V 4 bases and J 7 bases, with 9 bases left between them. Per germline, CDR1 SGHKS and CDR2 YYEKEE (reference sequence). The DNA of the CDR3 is TGTGCCAGCAGCCACGGGGCGGAGCAGTACTTC. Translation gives CASSHGAEQYF. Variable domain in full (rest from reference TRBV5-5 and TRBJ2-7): DAGVTQSPTHLIKTRGQQVTLRCSPISGHKSVSWYQQVLGQGPQFIFQYYEKEERGRGNFPDRFSARQFPNYSSELNVNALLLGDSALYLCASSHGAEQYFGPGTRLTVT.

CDR3 coding DNA: TGTGCCATCAGCCGGGGACAGGGGATCCCGGAGACCCAGTACTTC. Protein: CAISRGQGIPETQYF. The chain links TRBV10-3 to TRBJ2-5; 10 positions match TRBD1. The CDR3 loop spans 15 amino acids. J gave up 5 bases and V 6 bases, and 9 bases lay outside the gene matches. Looked up from germline, CDR1 is ENHRY and CDR2 is SYGVKD.

CDR3 sequence reads: CASSLDRLAGGEDTQYF. The CDR3 DNA follows: TGCGCCAGCAGCTTGGACAGACTAGCGGGGGGCGAGGATACGCAGTATTTT. The chain couples TRBV5-1 to TRBJ2-3, with 13 bases that match TRBD2. Germline V lookup: CDR1 SGHRS, CDR2 YFSETQ. Germline trimming cut 0 bases from V and 6 bases from J; bases unmatched to any gene: 7. This CDR3 region has 17 residues.

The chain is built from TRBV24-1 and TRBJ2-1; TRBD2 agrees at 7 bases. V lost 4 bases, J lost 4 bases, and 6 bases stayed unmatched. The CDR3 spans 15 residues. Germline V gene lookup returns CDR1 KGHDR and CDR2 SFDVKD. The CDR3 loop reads CATSEPGGLYNEQFF. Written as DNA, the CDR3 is TGTGCCACCAGTGAACCGGGGGGTCTTTACAATGAGCAGTTCTTC.

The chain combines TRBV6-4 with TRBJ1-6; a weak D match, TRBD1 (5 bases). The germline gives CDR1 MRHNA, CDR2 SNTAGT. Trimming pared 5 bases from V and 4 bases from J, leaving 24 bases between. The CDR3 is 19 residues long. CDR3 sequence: CASSLVQARGDPYNSPLHF. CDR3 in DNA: TGTGCCAGCAGTCTGGTTCAGGCTAGGGGAGACCCTTATAATTCACCCCTCCACTTT.

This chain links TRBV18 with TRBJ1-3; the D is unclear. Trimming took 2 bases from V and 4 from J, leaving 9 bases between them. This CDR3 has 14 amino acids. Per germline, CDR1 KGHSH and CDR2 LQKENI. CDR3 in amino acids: CASSPTTGGNTIYF. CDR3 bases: TGTGCCAGCTCACCAACAACCGGGGGAAACACCATATATTTT.

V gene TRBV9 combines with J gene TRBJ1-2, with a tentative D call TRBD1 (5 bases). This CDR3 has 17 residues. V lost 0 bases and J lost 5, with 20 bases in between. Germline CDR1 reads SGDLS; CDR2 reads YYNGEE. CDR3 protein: CASSVGFMTVGVYGYTF. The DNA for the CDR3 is TGTGCCAGCAGCGTAGGGTTTATGACAGTTGGAGTATATGGCTACACCTTC. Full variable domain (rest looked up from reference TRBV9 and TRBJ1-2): DSGVTQTPKHLITATGQRVTLRCSPRSGDLSVYWYQQSLDQGLQFLIQYYNGEERAKGNILERFSAQQFPDLHSELNLSSLELGDSALYFCASSVGFMTVGVYGYTFGSGTRLTVV.

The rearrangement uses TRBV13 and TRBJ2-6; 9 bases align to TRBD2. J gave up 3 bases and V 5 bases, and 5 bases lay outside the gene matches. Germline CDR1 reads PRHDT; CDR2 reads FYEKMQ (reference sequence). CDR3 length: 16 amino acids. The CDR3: CASSTGLAGGANVLTF. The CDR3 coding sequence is TGTGCCAGCAGCACGGGACTAGCTGGTGGGGCCAACGTCCTGACTTTC.

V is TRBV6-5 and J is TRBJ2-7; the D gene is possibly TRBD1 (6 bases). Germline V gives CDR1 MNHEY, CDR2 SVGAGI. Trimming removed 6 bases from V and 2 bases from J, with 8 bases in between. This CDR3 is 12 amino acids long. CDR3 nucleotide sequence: TGTGCCAGCAGGGACAGTACCTACGAGCAGTACTTC. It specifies CASRDSTYEQYF.

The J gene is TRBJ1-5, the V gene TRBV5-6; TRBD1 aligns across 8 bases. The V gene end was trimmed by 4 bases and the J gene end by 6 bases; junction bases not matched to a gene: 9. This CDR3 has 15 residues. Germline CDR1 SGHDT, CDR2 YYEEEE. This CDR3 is CASSPRTGLGQPQHF. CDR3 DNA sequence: TGTGCCAGCAGCCCTAGGACAGGGCTCGGTCAGCCCCAGCATTTT.